This T cell receptor (beta chain) was captured in a study of cytomegalovirus exposure and HLA in healthy donors. Per germline, CDR1 SGHAT and CDR2 FQNNGV. V was shortened by 6 bases and J by 4 bases, with 21 bases between the two germline ends. CDR3 length equals 16 residues. A multiplex PCR was run with 60 Vbeta primers and 13 Jbeta primers. Libraries were prepared by immunoSEQ multiplex PCR; TCRdb keeps only in-frame clonotypes and omits some of them. Among more than 150,000 clones, 65% to 90% were seen once, and the ten largest hold under 1.5%. In the case of this clone: Its antigen is undetermined.

Points from the study as a whole: A prior analysis recorded that most TCR beta V segments were productive about 87% or about 30% of the time. In a later analysis, parvovirus B19, influenza, CMV and Epstein-Barr virus appeared linked to several top co-occurrence clusters. A later look showed TCR association rates differing by HLA locus, highest for DRB1 and lowest for HLA-C.

Nominal health characterized the donors when sampled, though unrecorded immune exposures were likely. The sequenced sample was PBMCs. The chain combines TRBV11-2 with TRBJ1-1, with a possible D match to TRBD1 (5 bases). The origin of this receptor is a girl aged 2 to 9 in good health and CMV-seropositive. CDR3 loop: CASSWEVRKGSTEAFF. As DNA, the CDR3 is TGTGCCAGCAGTTGGGAGGTGAGAAAGGGGAGCACTGAAGCTTTCTTT.